The subject of this entry is one TCR beta chain. The antigen remains unidentified. These data come from a study of shared clonotypes between healthy human individuals. Overall study findings and caveats: What rarefaction showed was incomplete sorted-subset sequencing despite large depth.

Here immunoSEQ multiplex PCR was the method, and the copy in TCRdb shows in-frame clones only, minus some. The data show about 1 million clones, roughly 75% seen once. Unmatched junction bases numbered 8, after V lost 5 bases and J lost 0 bases. Germline V CDR1 and CDR2: GTSNPN, SVGIG (reference sequence). The CDR3 is 15 residues long. The material sequenced was memory CD4+ T cells sorted from blood. Subset indicated: CD45RA-negative fraction. The clonotype comes from a young man in good health. This chain uses TRBV30 with TRBJ2-3; 7 bases fit TRBD2. The CDR3 loop is CAWGLTGGSTDTQYF. CDR3 in DNA: TGTGCCTGGGGACTGACGGGAGGAAGCACAGATACGCAGTATTTT.